The following is a TCR beta chain sequence with its context. TCRdb called the RACE reads again in MiXCR, with one record for every CDR3 protein. The table records roughly 74,000 distinct CDR3 sequences, 30% to 35% of them present only once. As for time point: patch test 1, 2 weeks after DPC sensitization. Treatment: therapeutic diphenylcyclopropenone sensitization with weekly scalp DPC. V was shortened by 4 bases and J by 5 bases, with 12 bases between the two germline ends. The CDR3 covers 14 residues. Germline lookup yields CDR1 MNHEY and CDR2 SVGAGI. The sample comes from a study of human T cells and chemical hapten exposure.

V usage is TRBV6-5 and J usage is TRBJ1-5, with a weak D call TRBD1 (5 bases). This sample comprised whole blood, obtained in connection with sensitization to the hapten diphenylcyclopropenone (DPC). The source is a man aged 35 to 55 with alopecia areata. Some clones in this sample may be carry-over from other donors' samples. The CDR3, as DNA: TGTGCCAGCAGTTCCCGGACAAACTATCAGCCCCAGCATTTT. Its translation: CASSSRTNYQPQHF.